This T cell receptor beta chain came from a study of T cell repertoires in cytomegalovirus infection. For the study at large: Matching HLA type and CMV infection were both indicated by public TCR beta signatures. Overall study results and limits: The study found HLA-C-restricted CMV-specific TCR beta clonotypes dominating the ex vivo response. The study identified carriers of CMV plus the relevant HLA from cumulative public TCR beta family frequency.

CDR1 and CDR2 (germline): DFQATT, SNEGSKA (reference sequence). The CDR3 runs 14 residues. Worth noting for this clonotype: The antigen is undetermined. Just one base apart from a much larger clone, this may be a read error.

In TCRdb, the reads were re-called with MiXCR into one record per CDR3 protein. Of 150,000 to 200,000 distinct CDR3 sequences in the sample, about a tenth were seen once. Sequenced input: PBMCs. The receptor was derived from a human donor in good health (CMV status not recorded). Some clones in this sample may be carry-over from other donors' samples. This chain joins TRBV20-1 and TRBJ2-5; no clear D gene. CDR3 DNA sequence: TGCAATGCTAGAGATGGGTCGTACCAAGAGACCCAGTACTTC. This codes for CNARDGSYQETQYF.